The rows below give T cell receptor beta chains drawn from one sample of a study of shared clonotypes between healthy human individuals. The method was immunoSEQ multiplex PCR; TCRdb's version includes in-frame clones alone and lacks a portion of them. This sample yields about 110,000 clones, of which approximately 65% are seen a single time; 24% belongs to the top ten. The source material was memory CD8+ T cells sorted from blood. The source of these receptors is a woman in her thirties in good health. Both conserved end residues are part of each CDR3. A D gene is named only where the DNA matches it firmly. For some rows the clone size is stated as once, few or many, or as a class when expanded; others skip it.

TRBJ1-5 | few | TRBD1 | TRBV5-1 | TGCGCCAGCAGCTTGGAACAGGGGGCTCAGCCCCAGCATTTT | CASSLEQGAQPQHF
TRBJ1-1 | few | . | TRBV29-1 | TGCAGCGTTGCACTCGGGTTGAACACTGAAGCTTTCTTT | CSVALGLNTEAFF
TRBJ2-3 | few | TRBD2 | TRBV6-1 | TGTGCCAGCAGCCTGACTAGCAGCCACACAGATACGCAGTATTTT | CASSLTSSHTDTQYF
TRBJ2-1 | many | . | TRBV4-2 | TGTGCCAGCAGCCAAGAGCGGGGAAGCTCCTACAATGAGCAGTTCTTC | CASSQERGSSYNEQFF
TRBJ1-2 | . | . | TRBV5-6 | TGTGCCAGCAGCCTCCCAGGGACTCAGGCGAACTATGGCTACACCTTC | CASSLPGTQANYGYTF
TRBJ2-7 | . | TRBD1 | TRBV7-9 | TGTGCCAGCAGCCCACAAAAGGGATTCGGGACAGGGACCTACGAGCAGTACTTC | CASSPQKGFGTGTYEQYF
TRBJ1-5 | . | . | TRBV19 | TGTGCCAGTACCTTCACTCAGTTTACCGGCAATCAGCCCCAGCATTTT | CASTFTQFTGNQPQHF
TRBJ1-4 | once | . | TRBV5-1 | TGCGCCAGCAGCTTGTTGGGGAGGTTTAATGAAAAACTGTTTTTT | CASSLLGRFNEKLFF
TRBJ2-2 | few | TRBD2 | TRBV12-5 | TGTGCTAGTGGTATAGCGGGAGGGCCTAGGAACACCGGGGAGCTGTTTTTT | CASGIAGGPRNTGELFF
TRBJ1-1 | . | . | TRBV27 | TGTGCCAGCAAGAGGGGAATTAAGATGAACACTGAAGCTTTCTTT | CASKRGIKMNTEAFF
TRBJ2-2 | many | . | TRBV28 | TGTGCCAGCAGTACTCCAGGGTACACCGGGGAGCTGTTTTTT | CASSTPGYTGELFF
TRBJ2-3 | few | TRBD2 | TRBV2 | TGTGCCAGCAGCCCAAGGGCTCTAGCGGTCTCCGAGGTAGATACGCAGTATTTT | CASSPRALAVSEVDTQYF
TRBJ2-7 | . | TRBD1 | TRBV4-1 | TGCGCCAGCAGCCAAGGTGCAGGACAGGGAGTGTACGAGCAGTACTTC | CASSQGAGQGVYEQYF
TRBJ2-4 | . | . | TRBV6-1 | TGTGCCAGCAGTGACTTTGGCTTAGCCAAAAACATTCAGTACTTC | CASSDFGLAKNIQYF
TRBJ2-7 | few | TRBD1 | TRBV10-3 | TGTGCCATCAGTGAGGACAGGGTGATGACCTACGAGCAGTACTTC | CAISEDRVMTYEQYF
TRBJ1-1 | . | . | TRBV4-1 | TGCGCCAGCAGCCAAGAGGACGGGAACACTGAAGCTTTCTTT | CASSQEDGNTEAFF
TRBJ1-1 | . | . | TRBV19 | TGTGCCAGTAGTATAGGGGCTCTAGAGGGGATGAACACTGAAGCTTTCTTT | CASSIGALEGMNTEAFF
TRBJ2-2 | many | TRBD2 | TRBV6-6 | TGTGCCAGCAGTTACTTGCTAGCGGGAAACACCGGGGAGCTGTTTTTT | CASSYLLAGNTGELFF
TRBJ1-1 | . | TRBD1 | TRBV7-9 | TGTGCCAGCAGCTTTCGACAGGGGACCACTGAAGCTTTCTTT | CASSFRQGTTEAFF
TRBJ2-1 | few | TRBD2 | TRBV25-1 | TGTGCCAGCAGTGAAGGTTCCCGGGAGGGCATCTATGAGCAGTTCTTC | CASSEGSREGIYEQFF
TRBJ2-2 | . | TRBD2 | TRBV5-5 | TGTGCCAGCTCCCAGGGACTAGCGGGAGGGCCGAACACCGGGGAGCTGTTTTTT | CASSQGLAGGPNTGELFF
TRBJ1-5 | . | TRBD1 | TRBV5-6 | TGTGCCAGCAGCTTAACCCGGGACAGGGGACAGCCCCAGCATTTT | CASSLTRDRGQPQHF
TRBJ2-4 | few | . | TRBV10-2 | TGCGCCAGCAGTGAGGGACGGGTCCCTTTTCAGTACTTC | CASSEGRVPFQYF
TRBJ2-7 | . | . | TRBV27 | TGTGCCAGCAGTTTGCAGGTGGGTTCTAAAGAGCAGTACTTC | CASSLQVGSKEQYF
TRBJ2-7 | . | . | TRBV5-1 | TGCGCCAGCAGCTTGGAACCGGCCACCTTCTACGAGCAGTACTTC | CASSLEPATFYEQYF
TRBJ2-5 | few | . | TRBV9 | TGTGCCAGCAGCGTAGGCGGTAGTGGGGAGACCCAGTACTTC | CASSVGGSGETQYF
TRBJ2-3 | many | TRBD2 | TRBV6-4 | TGTGCCAGCAGTGTAACCCTAGCGGGATCAGATACGCAGTATTTT | CASSVTLAGSDTQYF
TRBJ2-1 | . | TRBD2 | TRBV29-1 | TGCAGCGTTGAAGGCCTAGCGGGAGTGTTGTACAATGAGCAGTTCTTC | CSVEGLAGVLYNEQFF
TRBJ2-7 | many | TRBD1 | TRBV14 | TGTGCCAGCAGCCTACGTGACAGGGGATCCTACGAGCAGTACTTC | CASSLRDRGSYEQYF
TRBJ1-3 | . | . | TRBV7-2 | TGTGCCAGCAGCTCTCGAATCTCTGGAAACACCATATATTTT | CASSSRISGNTIYF
TRBJ2-1 | many | . | TRBV6-4 | TGTGCCAGCAGCCCCGGGGTAACCGACTTTAATGAGCAGTTCTTC | CASSPGVTDFNEQFF
TRBJ2-7 | once | TRBD1 | TRBV19 | TGTGCCAGTAGAAGGAGGACAGGGTACTACGAGCAGTACTTC | CASRRRTGYYEQYF
TRBJ1-5 | . | . | TRBV4-2 | TGTGCCAGCAGCCAAGTAATTATGGGGGAGGAGCAGCCCCAGCATTTT | CASSQVIMGEEQPQHF
TRBJ1-1 | . | . | TRBV7-9 | TGTGCCAGCAGCCCCCGAGGGGGGAGTGCGAACACTGAAGCTTTCTTT | CASSPRGGSANTEAFF
TRBJ1-2 | . | . | TRBV2 | TGTGCCAGCAGTGGACGTTGGAGTGTCAACTATGGCTACACCTTC | CASSGRWSVNYGYTF
TRBJ2-5 | . | TRBD1 | TRBV2 | TGTGCCAGCAGTGAATGGACAGGGGTTCGGAAGACCCAGTACTTC | CASSEWTGVRKTQYF
TRBJ2-3 | . | . | TRBV13 | TGTGCCAGCAGCCCCTGGGGGCCAGATACGCAGTATTTT | CASSPWGPDTQYF
TRBJ2-7 | . | . | TRBV29-1 | TGCAGCGTTGAGGAAGGGGCAAAGGCCTCCTACGAGCAGTACTTC | CSVEEGAKASYEQYF
TRBJ2-7 | . | . | TRBV7-2 | TGTGCCAGCAGCTTAATAGGCCAGGCGCGATTCGGGCAGTACTTC | CASSLIGQARFGQYF